This TCR beta chain was recorded in a study of blood T cell repertoires in COVID-19. Looking at the study overall: COVID-19 samples, acute and convalescent, were from the United States, Italy and Spain. Sample material is recorded as cDNA or gDNA derived from T cells, B-cell-depleted T cells, or PBMCs.

In the authors' methods: Scientists estimated how many nucleated cells there were by amplifying reference gene primers. Generated by immunoSEQ multiplex PCR, the TCRdb table keeps only in-frame clones and is missing some. V, J and clone size were drawn from that table, and D and trimming were deduced from the DNA. Seen here are approximately 300,000 clones, around nine tenths observed once, and the top ten hold 3.5% to 4.5%. The CDR3 has 16 amino acids. The germline CDR1 and CDR2 sequences are SQVTM and ANQGSEA. V was shortened by 1 base and J by 0 bases, with 13 bases between the two germline ends. This sequence originates from a woman between 45 and 60 years old with active or convalescent COVID-19. The sequenced sample consisted of peripheral blood. This sequence joins TRBV29-1 and TRBJ2-1, with D perhaps TRBD2 (5 bases). CDR3 DNA sequence: TGCAGCGTTGAAGTCAGACGGGGAAGCTCCTACAATGAGCAGTTCTTC. Translating gives CSVEVRRGSSYNEQFF.